This T cell receptor beta chain was observed in a study of blood T cell repertoires in COVID-19. This clone appeared a single time. The assay was immunoSEQ multiplex PCR, and TCRdb's table has in-frame clones only and misses some. The profile shows more than 300,000 clones, approximately 85% of them singletons. This CDR3 is built from 17 residues. J lost 1 base, V lost 2 bases, and 7 bases had no gene match. Germline assignment: CDR1 SNHLY and CDR2 FYNNEI. V is TRBV2 and J is TRBJ2-2, with 7 bases that match TRBD1. This TCR derives from a woman between 45 and 65 years old with acute or convalescent COVID-19. Sequencing was carried out using peripheral blood. The CDR3, as DNA: TGTGCCAGCAGTGAAATTGGGCCAGGGGGGAACACCGGGGAGCTGTTTTTT. This encodes CASSEIGPGGNTGELFF.